The 23 T cell receptor beta chains below come from one sample, sequenced in a study of blood T cell repertoires in COVID-19. Using immunoSEQ multiplex PCR, the repertoire was profiled, and TCRdb retains in-frame clones only, with some absent. Seen here are 200,000 or so clones, about 90% observed once, and the top ten hold approximately 0.75%. Specimen: peripheral blood. The receptors here all came from a woman aged 70-85 years with acute or convalescent COVID-19.

The rearrangement joins TRBV5-1 to TRBJ1-2; maybe TRBD1 (6 bases). Germline V gene lookup returns CDR1 SGHRS and CDR2 YFSETQ. The CDR3 consists of 13 residues. With 0 bases removed from V and 4 bases from J, the gap between germline ends came to 7 bases. The CDR3: CASSLDRAYGYTF. The DNA of the CDR3 is TGCGCCAGCAGCTTGGACAGGGCCTATGGCTACACCTTC.

The table lists this clone with a few counts. This rearrangement joins TRBV7-2 to TRBJ1-2; 9 nucleotides align to TRBD1. J was trimmed by 7 bases and V by 5 bases; bases with no gene match: 8. Germline lookup yields CDR1 SGHTA and CDR2 FQGNSA. CDR3 length: 14 amino acids. The CDR3 DNA is TGTGCCAGCAGCCGCCAGGGACAGGGCGGTGGCTACACCTTC. Protein: CASSRQGQGGGYTF.

The J gene is TRBJ1-4, the V gene TRBV19; D remains unclear. Germline V CDR1 and CDR2: LNHDA, SQIVND (reference sequence). This CDR3 contains 13 residues. V gave up 8 bases and J gave up 4 bases, with 11 bases separating them. CDR3 amino acids: CASAGRFNEKLFF. CDR3 bases: TGTGCCAGTGCCGGCAGGTTTAATGAAAAACTGTTTTTT.

The chain uses TRBV7-2 and TRBJ2-3, with D maybe TRBD1 (5 bases). CDR1 and CDR2 (germline): SGHTA, FQGNSA. Trimming took off 5 bases at V and 0 bases at J, with 9 bases between the two ends. This CDR3 spans 14 amino acids. The CDR3 DNA is TGTGCCAGCAGCCTCCCAGGGAGCACAGATACGCAGTATTTT. Its protein is CASSLPGSTDTQYF.

This clone was observed once. The V gene is TRBV5-6, the J gene TRBJ1-3; perhaps TRBD1 as D (5 bases). The CDR3 consists of 15 residues. V shed 0 bases and J shed 3 bases, with 10 bases lying between them. CDR1 is SGHDT, CDR2 YYEEEE, per germline. For the CDR3, the DNA is TGTGCCAGCAGCTTGGTTGGAGACAGTGGAAACACCATATATTTT. This codes for CASSLVGDSGNTIYF.

V usage is TRBV14 and J usage is TRBJ2-4; D is perhaps TRBD1 (6 bases). The germline V gene has CDR1 SGHDN and CDR2 FVKESK. CDR3 size: 16 residues. Trimming removed 2 bases from V and 0 bases from J, with 11 bases in between. Here the CDR3 reads CASSQHTGQAKNIQYF. In nucleotides, the CDR3 is TGTGCCAGCAGCCAACATACAGGGCAAGCCAAAAACATTCAGTACTTC.

The chain uses TRBV29-1 and TRBJ2-1; D ambiguous. CDR1 is SQVTM and CDR2 is ANQGSEA in the germline V gene. The V and J ends lost 4 bases and 6 bases respectively, with 13 bases between them. The CDR3 sequence is 13 residues long. The CDR3 reads CSVVSAPTNEQFF. The CDR3 bases are TGCAGCGTTGTAAGCGCCCCGACCAATGAGCAGTTCTTC.

The chain uses TRBV10-2 and TRBJ2-7, with 8 positions matching TRBD2. The length of the CDR3 is 14 residues. CDR1 is WSHSY, CDR2 SAAADI, per germline. With V trimmed by 0 bases and J by 3 bases, 1 base remained unmatched. The CDR3 bases are TGCGCCAGCAGTGAGTCGACTAGCGTCTACGAGCAGTACTTC. It translates to CASSESTSVYEQYF.

This clone was recorded once. This sequence joins TRBV12-5 and TRBJ1-5; 8 bases map to TRBD1. The CDR3 spans 15 residues. Germline V CDR1 and CDR2: LGHNT, FRNRAP. V lost 5 bases, J lost 5 bases, and 8 bases stayed unmatched. DNA of the CDR3: TGTGCTAGTGGTACCATCGGACAGGGCGATCAGCCCCAGCATTTT. It translates to CASGTIGQGDQPQHF.

This chain links TRBV14 with TRBJ2-5; 10 bases map to TRBD2. CDR1 is SGHDN, CDR2 FVKESK, per germline. Trimming took 3 bases from V and 4 from J; bases not matched to a gene: 8. The CDR3 totals 16 residues. CDR3 residues: CASSHLAGEGRETQYF. The CDR3 DNA follows: TGTGCCAGCAGCCATCTAGCGGGGGAAGGTAGAGAGACCCAGTACTTC.

This chain links TRBV6-2 or TRBV6-3 with TRBJ2-3; TRBD2 aligns across 9 bases. The CDR3 length is 19 residues. Germline V gives CDR1 MNHEY, CDR2 SVGEGT. J was trimmed by 2 bases and V by 2 bases; bases with no gene match: 14. CDR3 region: CASSYPTWGTSGYTDTQYF. The DNA of the CDR3 is TGTGCCAGCAGTTACCCCACGTGGGGAACTAGCGGGTACACAGATACGCAGTATTTT.

This clone has only a few counts. V gene TRBV5-4 combines with J gene TRBJ2-1; 7 nucleotides match TRBD1. Germline CDR1 reads SGHNT; CDR2 reads YYREEE (reference sequence). V lost 1 base and J lost 4; bases outside the gene matches: 5. The CDR3 has 15 amino acids. CDR3 sequence: CASSLKPGQYNEQFF. CDR3 nucleotides: TGTGCCAGCAGCTTGAAGCCGGGACAGTACAATGAGCAGTTCTTC.

This chain's CDR3 is CASSLLGADGELFF. The DNA of the CDR3 is TGCGCCAGCAGCTTGTTGGGGGCGGACGGGGAGCTGTTTTTT. The J gene is TRBJ2-2, the V gene TRBV5-1; possible D gene TRBD1, 6 bases. Germline CDR1 is SGHRS and CDR2 is YFSETQ. Trimming stripped 1 base from V and 7 bases from J, with 11 bases between. The CDR3 consists of 14 residues.

This sequence joins TRBV19 and TRBJ2-1; TRBD1 matches 11 bases. The CDR3 totals 16 residues. CDR1 and CDR2 from the germline V gene are LNHDA and SQIVND (reference sequence). V lost 4 bases and J lost 3; bases outside the gene matches: 5. The CDR3 reads CASSTLGTGGYNEQFF. Written as DNA, the CDR3 is TGTGCCAGTAGTACTCTTGGGACAGGGGGCTACAATGAGCAGTTCTTC. Based on the CDR3 plus reference TRBV19 and TRBJ2-1, the full variable domain is DGGITQSPKYLFRKEGQNVTLSCEQNLNHDAMYWYRQDPGQGLRLIYYSQIVNDFQKGDIAEGYSVSREKKESFPLTVTSAQKNPTAFYLCASSTLGTGGYNEQFFGPGTRLTVL.

The chain combines TRBV4-1 with TRBJ1-3; 7 bases map to TRBD1. V gave up 4 bases and J gave up 0 bases; unmatched junction bases: 6. The length of the CDR3 is 16 residues. Germline-derived CDR1 and CDR2 are MGHRA and YSYEKL. CDR3 coding DNA: TGCGCCAGCAGCCTCGGGACAGCCAGCTCTGGAAACACCATATATTTT. This translates into CASSLGTASSGNTIYF.

In nucleotides, the CDR3 is TGTGCCAGCAGCCAGGATCACAGCTCCGGGGCCAACGTCCTGACTTTC. This gives the protein CASSQDHSSGANVLTF. V and J are TRBV3-1 (or the pseudogene TRBV3-2) and TRBJ2-6; unclear D gene. V was clipped by 3 bases and J by 4 bases, with 13 bases between them. The CDR3 length is 16 residues. The germline CDR1 and CDR2 sequences are LGHDT and YNNKEL (reference sequence).

This chain connects TRBV7-2 to TRBJ1-1; D is uncertain. This CDR3 is built from 13 residues. The germline V gene encodes CDR1 SGHTA and CDR2 FQGNSA. V was cut by 1 base and J by 5 bases, with 8 bases left in between. CDR3 protein: CASSLGEGTEAFF. CDR3 bases: TGTGCCAGCAGCTTAGGGGAGGGAACTGAAGCTTTCTTT.

The V gene is TRBV6-5, the J gene TRBJ2-7; 7 nucleotides agree with TRBD1. V lost 6 bases and J lost 6; bases outside the gene matches: 14. Germline V gene lookup returns CDR1 MNHEY and CDR2 SVGAGI. The CDR3 has 15 amino acids. CDR3: CASRPPTGQGREQYF. The CDR3 bases are TGTGCCAGCAGGCCTCCGACAGGGCAGGGGCGCGAGCAGTACTTC.

The rearrangement uses TRBV6-2 or TRBV6-3 and TRBJ1-6; 7 bases are shared with TRBD1. Per germline, CDR1 MNHEY and CDR2 SVGEGT. Trimming cost V 5 bases and J 10 bases; bases outside gene matches: 8. The CDR3 is made up of 14 amino acids. The CDR3 coding sequence is TGTGCCAGCAGTCTCCCGACAGGGTCGTCACCCCTCCACTTT. Its translation: CASSLPTGSSPLHF.

This clone was recorded once. This chain connects TRBV6-5 to TRBJ1-1; 7 nucleotides align to TRBD1. The CDR3 sequence is 15 residues long. V was pared by 6 bases and J by 6 bases, with 13 bases of the junction left unmatched. Germline lookup yields CDR1 MNHEY and CDR2 SVGAGI. CDR3: CASRRATGSSSEAFF. The CDR3 region has the DNA TGTGCCAGCAGAAGAGCGACAGGGAGCTCCTCTGAAGCTTTCTTT.

This chain joins TRBV7-8 and TRBJ1-2; TRBD1 aligns across 7 bases. Germline V CDR1 and CDR2: SGHVS, FQNEAQ. Trimming took 7 bases from V and 5 from J; bases not matched to a gene: 13. The CDR3 extends over 15 amino acids. For the CDR3, the DNA is TGTGCCAGCAACATGCTTACCGGGACAGAATATGGCTACACCTTC. It is translated as CASNMLTGTEYGYTF.

This chain joins TRBV18 and TRBJ2-3; 13 bases are a match to TRBD2. The CDR3 runs 15 residues. Unmatched junction bases numbered 2, after V lost 4 bases and J lost 4 bases. Germline V lookup: CDR1 KGHSH, CDR2 LQKENI. The chain's CDR3 is CASSRLAGGPDTQYF. For the CDR3, the DNA is TGTGCCAGCTCACGACTAGCGGGAGGTCCAGATACGCAGTATTTT.

The chain uses TRBV3-1 (or the pseudogene TRBV3-2) and TRBJ1-1; D is uncertain. The CDR3 is 13 amino acids. Germline CDR1 and CDR2: LGHDT and YNNKEL (reference sequence). V dropped 1 base and J dropped 3 bases, with 6 bases sitting between them. CDR3 amino acids: CASSQVADTEAFF. CDR3 nucleotides: TGTGCCAGCAGCCAAGTGGCAGACACTGAAGCTTTCTTT.